Following are 21 T cell receptor beta chains from one sample sequenced in a study of blood T cells in healthy people across ages. A second PCR of 7 to 11 cycles used a sample-barcoded 5' primer and a J-beta primer mix. TCRdb called the 5' RACE reads again in MiXCR, with one record for every CDR3 protein. The repertoire holds some 1.5 million distinct CDR3 sequences, approximately 43% seen once, with about 4% in the top ten. Sample: blood. Receptor source: a woman between 18 and 29 years old in good health.

The rearrangement joins TRBV3-1 to TRBJ2-5; 9 nucleotides line up with TRBD1. The tail of the sequence fits TRBJ2-7 better, so the J call may be wrong. The CDR3 runs to 17 residues. Germline values: CDR1 LGHDT, CDR2 YNNKEL (reference sequence). The CDR3 DNA reads as TGTGCCAGCAGCCAACGCTGGGGGGACAGGGTCCCCTACGAGCAGTACTTC. This codes for CASSQRWGDRVPYEQYF.

V is TRBV25-1 and J is TRBJ2-3; the D gene is possibly TRBD2 (5 bases). V was cut by 3 bases and J by 0 bases, with 16 bases left in between. This CDR3 spans 17 amino acids. Germline V gives CDR1 MGHDK, CDR2 SYGVNS. The CDR3 spells CASSERVAAPSTDTQYF. Here the CDR3 DNA reads TGTGCCAGCAGTGAGAGGGTTGCAGCTCCTAGCACAGATACGCAGTATTTT. Together with reference TRBV25-1 and TRBJ2-3, the CDR3 gives the full variable domain: EADIYQTPRYLVIGTGKKITLECSQTMGHDKMYWYQQDPGMELHLIHYSYGVNSTEKGDLSSESTVSRIRTEHFPLTLESARPSHTSQYLCASSERVAAPSTDTQYFGPGTRLTVL.

The chain recombines TRBV4-3 with TRBJ1-5, with TRBD1 matching over 8 bases. V shed 0 bases and J 5 bases; nucleotides not matched to a gene: 6. The CDR3 has 16 amino acids. Germline V CDR1 and CDR2: LGHNA, YSLEER. CDR3 amino acids: CASSQEWTGLDQPQHF. For the CDR3, the DNA is TGCGCCAGCAGCCAAGAATGGACAGGGTTGGATCAGCCCCAGCATTTT.

The chain combines TRBV5-1 with TRBJ2-5, with 8 nucleotides matching TRBD1. Trimming removed 0 bases from V and 0 bases from J; junction bases left unmatched: 10. There are 18 residues in the CDR3. CDR1 is SGHRS and CDR2 is YFSETQ in the germline V gene. The chain's CDR3 is CASSLAWDRLQYQETQYF. The DNA for the CDR3 is TGCGCCAGCAGCTTGGCCTGGGACAGGCTCCAGTACCAAGAGACCCAGTACTTC.

This chain joins TRBV7-8 and TRBJ2-5, with unresolved D. This CDR3 has 14 amino acids. Germline V gives CDR1 SGHVS, CDR2 FQNEAQ. Trimming pared 0 bases from V and 5 bases from J, leaving 10 bases between. CDR3 DNA sequence: TGTGCCAGCAGCTTAGCGGCCCGGGCGGAGACCCAGTACTTC. This codes for CASSLAARAETQYF. Full variable domain (missing parts from reference TRBV7-8 and TRBJ2-5): GAGVSQSPRYKVAKRGQDVALRCDPISGHVSLFWYQQALGQGPEFLTYFQNEAQLDKSGLPSDRFFAERPEGSVSTLKIQRTQQEDSAVYLCASSLAARAETQYFGPGTRLLVL.

Details on this clonotype: An end of the junction differs from the germline gene, which may be a read error. The rearrangement links TRBV9 to TRBJ2-3, with D possibly matching TRBD2 (5 bases). CDR1 and CDR2 from the germline V gene are SGDLS and YYNGEE. The CDR3 runs 14 residues. The CDR3 region is CAGSVIGNTDTQYF. CDR3 in DNA: TGTGCCGGCAGCGTAATCGGGAACACAGATACGCAGTATTTT.

In this sample, this clonotype turned up many times. This rearrangement joins TRBV7-9 to TRBJ1-6; TRBD1 agrees at 7 bases. V trimming: 9 bases; J trimming: 5 bases; junction bases outside the gene matches: 10. The germline V gene has CDR1 SEHNR and CDR2 FQNEAQ (reference sequence). This CDR3 region has 15 residues. The CDR3 here is CASTSRGTNNSPLHF. The DNA for the CDR3 is TGTGCCAGTACCAGCAGGGGGACCAATAATTCACCCCTCCACTTT.

On this clonotype: The junction departs from the called germline gene at one end, perhaps through a read error. The chain uses TRBV3-1 and TRBJ1-1; D gene uncertain. This CDR3 contains 16 residues. Germline V gives CDR1 LGHDT, CDR2 YNNKEL (reference sequence). CDR3 amino acids: CASRQNVMRGDTEAFF. CDR3 nucleotide sequence: TGTGCCAGCCGCCAAAATGTAATGAGAGGAGACACTGAAGCTTTCTTT.

The sample holds a few counts of this clonotype. The V gene is TRBV7-9, the J gene TRBJ2-3; 9 nucleotides match TRBD2. J lost 2 bases, V lost 0 bases, and 6 bases had no gene match. CDR1 and CDR2 from the germline V gene are SEHNR and FQNEAQ (reference sequence). The length of the CDR3 is 17 residues. This CDR3 is CASSLASPSGVTDTQYF. The CDR3 coding sequence is TGTGCCAGCAGCTTAGCGAGCCCTAGCGGGGTCACAGATACGCAGTATTTT.

The chain employs TRBV6-2 or TRBV6-3 and TRBJ2-2, with unresolved D. Deletions cut 2 bases from V and 1 base from J, with 8 bases between. The germline V gene has CDR1 MNHEY and CDR2 SVGEGT. CDR3 length: 15 residues. CDR3 protein: CASSYARQNTGELFF. The CDR3 bases are TGTGCCAGCAGTTACGCCCGACAGAACACCGGGGAGCTGTTTTTT.

V and J are TRBV20-1 and TRBJ2-7; the D gene is possibly TRBD1 (6 bases). The CDR3 contains 14 residues. Germline V gene sequence: CDR1 DFQATT, CDR2 SNEGSKA (reference sequence). The V end was cut by 3 bases, the J end by 7 bases, with 19 bases between. The chain's CDR3 is CSASAGDGYNEQYF. Here the CDR3 DNA reads TGCAGTGCTAGTGCAGGGGACGGATACAATGAGCAGTACTTC.

This clonotype has just a few counts. The chain couples TRBV12-3 or TRBV12-4 to TRBJ1-5; TRBD1 might be the D (6 bases). The CDR3 is 16 residues long. V was pared by 4 bases and J by 1 base, with 14 bases between. DNA of the CDR3: TGTGCCAGCAGTTGCCCGACAGGTGGGAGCAATCAGCCCCAGCATTTT. Its protein is CASSCPTGGSNQPQHF.

The chain employs TRBV12-3 or TRBV12-4 and TRBJ1-2; D is unclear. This CDR3 is built from 14 residues. V was shortened by 6 bases and J by 3 bases, with 14 bases between the two germline ends. CDR3 coding DNA: TGTGCCAGCAGGGACCGGAATGCCGACTATGGCTACACCTTC. It yields the protein CASRDRNADYGYTF.

On this clonotype itself: It is unclear where the CDR3 begins or ends on the DNA, so no DNA is shown, and the CDR3 is as TCRdb lists it. This rearrangement joins TRBV27 to TRBJ2-4; TRBD2 was called by the table and not checked on the DNA. Germline CDR1 reads MNHEY; CDR2 reads SMNVEV (reference sequence). From its first to its last residue, the CDR3 has 24 amino acids. This CDR3 reads CASSKWALSVLLCQQWGRGDIQYF.

The V call is TRBV4-2, the J call TRBJ1-4; D gene unclear. Germline CDR1 LGHNA, CDR2 YNFKEQ. This CDR3 comprises 15 residues. The V end was cut by 0 bases, the J end by 8 bases, with 13 bases between. The CDR3 DNA reads as TGTGCCAGCAGCCAAGAAGTTCTCCAGAAGGAAAAACTGTTTTTT. Protein: CASSQEVLQKEKLFF.

This clonotype has a handful of counts. The chain joins TRBV12-3 or TRBV12-4 to TRBJ1-1, with D possibly TRBD1 on 6 matching bases. There are 15 residues in the CDR3. Deletions cut 6 bases from V and 5 bases from J, with 19 bases between. The DNA for the CDR3 is TGTGCCAGCAGACCTTACAGGGCCTCCTTAACTGAAGCTTTCTTT. Protein sequence: CASRPYRASLTEAFF.

Turning to this clonotype: A much larger clone differs by one base, so this may be a read error. This rearrangement joins TRBV7-2 to TRBJ1-1, with D hard to call. Germline values: CDR1 SGHTA, CDR2 FQGNSA. CDR3 size: 11 residues. V lost 6 bases, J lost 5 bases, and 7 bases lay in between. CDR3 DNA sequence: TGTGCCAGCAGGGATATGACTGAAGCTTTCTTT. Protein product: CASRDMTEAFF.

This clonotype has more than one count but fewer than ten. V is TRBV4-1 and J is TRBJ1-5, with TRBD1 as a possible D gene (5 bases). From germline, CDR1 is MGHRA and CDR2 YSYEKL. CDR3 length equals 14 residues. Trimming left V 4 bases short and J 4 bases short, with 11 bases between. CDR3 residues: CASSRGPVNQPQHF. CDR3 DNA sequence: TGCGCCAGCAGCCGGGGCCCTGTTAATCAGCCCCAGCATTTT.

The chain carries TRBV27 and TRBJ2-7; possible D gene TRBD2, 6 bases. Trimming cost V 8 bases and J 4 bases, with 15 bases left between them. The germline CDR1 and CDR2 sequences are MNHEY and SMNVEV (reference sequence). This CDR3 comprises 13 residues. DNA for the CDR3: TGTGCCAGCGGAGGGCTCCCCCTTTACGAGCAGTACTTC. Amino acids: CASGGLPLYEQYF.

The rearrangement joins TRBV9 to TRBJ1-5; no firm D call. The CDR3 covers 14 residues. V was pared by 0 bases and J by 9 bases, with 13 bases between. Germline lookup yields CDR1 SGDLS and CDR2 YYNGEE. CDR3: CASSVAGVSGPQHF. The CDR3 DNA reads TGTGCCAGCAGCGTAGCCGGGGTTTCCGGGCCCCAGCATTTT.

This clonotype was observed a handful of times. The V call is TRBV20-1, the J call TRBJ1-2; TRBD1 matches at 9 bases. Germline V CDR1 and CDR2: DFQATT, SNEGSKA (reference sequence). The CDR3 spans 16 residues. With 0 bases clipped from V and 4 bases from J, the junction kept 9 bases outside the gene matches. CDR3 sequence reads: CSARDPKGTGFYGYTF. CDR3 DNA sequence: TGCAGTGCTAGAGACCCAAAGGGGACAGGGTTCTATGGCTACACCTTC.